The 2 T cell receptor beta chains below all came from one sample that was sequenced in a study of blood T cell repertoires in COVID-19. Profiling relied on immunoSEQ multiplex PCR, and the TCRdb table lists in-frame clones only, not all of them. The repertoire holds around 200,000 clones, roughly 83% seen once, with about 5.6% in the top ten. The source material was PBMCs or T cells enriched from blood (not recorded which). The source is a man aged 35 to 55 with acute COVID-19.

The table lists this clone with a few counts. This CDR3 reads CATSRDPGGEYEQYF. In nucleotides, the CDR3 is TGTGCCACCAGCAGAGATCCGGGAGGGGAGTACGAGCAGTACTTC. The rearrangement uses TRBV15 and TRBJ2-7; 8 nucleotides match TRBD2. Per the germline V gene, CDR1 is LNHNV and CDR2 is YYDKDF (reference sequence). Germline trimming cut 0 bases from V and 4 bases from J; bases unmatched to any gene: 5. The CDR3 covers 15 residues. Full variable domain (remainder filled in from reference TRBV15 and TRBJ2-7): DAMVIQNPRYQVTQFGKPVTLSCSQTLNHNVMYWYQQKSSQAPKLLFHYYDKDFNNEADTPDNFQSRRPNTSFCFLDIRSPGLGDTAMYLCATSRDPGGEYEQYFGPGTRLTVT.

The chain recombines TRBV3-1 (or the pseudogene TRBV3-2) with TRBJ2-7, with TRBD1 identical over 12 bases. CDR1 and CDR2 (germline): LGHDT, YNNKEL (reference sequence). The V and J ends lost 4 bases and 5 bases, in that order; junction bases with no gene match: 9. CDR3 length: 16 amino acids. The chain's CDR3 is CASSRFPGTGGDEQYF. DNA for the CDR3: TGTGCCAGCAGCCGGTTCCCCGGGACAGGGGGCGACGAGCAGTACTTC.